These 10 T cell receptor beta chains share one sample of origin, sequenced in a study of blood T cell repertoires in COVID-19. Some clones are missing from TCRdb's copy, which holds only in-frame ones; the method was immunoSEQ multiplex PCR. This sample has 300,000 to 500,000 clones, with around 87% found just once. The sample consisted of PBMCs or T cells enriched from blood (not recorded which). The origin of the receptors is a young woman with acute COVID-19.

This chain joins TRBV5-6 and TRBJ2-1; no reliable D call. The germline gives CDR1 SGHDT, CDR2 YYEEEE. This CDR3 region has 14 residues. The V and J ends lost 0 bases and 5 bases respectively, with 9 bases between them. The CDR3 loop is CASSLVRLHNEQFF. The CDR3 DNA reads TGTGCCAGCAGCTTGGTTCGACTTCACAATGAGCAGTTCTTC. The variable domain in full, completed from reference TRBV5-6 and TRBJ2-1, reads DAGVTQSPTHLIKTRGQQVTLRCSPKSGHDTVSWYQQALGQGPQFIFQYYEEEERQRGNFPDRFSGHQFPNYSSELNVNALLLGDSALYLCASSLVRLHNEQFFGPGTRLTVL.

The rearrangement joins TRBV6-1 to TRBJ2-1, with TRBD2 matching 8 bases. Germline values: CDR1 MNHNS, CDR2 SASEGT. This CDR3 region has 16 residues. Unmatched junction bases numbered 8, after V lost 0 bases and J lost 7 bases. The CDR3 sequence is CASSEAPGLVRNEQFF. CDR3 DNA: TGTGCCAGCAGTGAAGCCCCGGGACTAGTGCGTAATGAGCAGTTCTTC.

This chain links TRBV6-5 with TRBJ2-3; a possible D gene is TRBD1 (6 bases). From germline, CDR1 is MNHEY and CDR2 SVGAGI. This CDR3 has 14 residues. Trimming left V 6 bases short and J 0 bases short, with 10 bases between. CDR3 sequence reads: CASRQGSSTDTQYF. CDR3 bases: TGTGCCAGCAGACAGGGATCTAGCACAGATACGCAGTATTTT.

The rearrangement links TRBV4-1 to TRBJ2-7; a weak D match, TRBD2 (6 bases). Germline V gene sequence: CDR1 MGHRA, CDR2 YSYEKL. V was cut by 4 bases and J by 4 bases, with 26 bases left in between. The CDR3 consists of 18 residues. This CDR3 is CASSPLKRAGTEIYEQYF. CDR3 in DNA: TGCGCCAGCAGCCCCCTGAAAAGGGCGGGGACCGAAATATACGAGCAGTACTTC.

V is TRBV9 and J is TRBJ2-1; 11 bases map to TRBD1. The junction had 5 bases not matched to a gene; V was cut back by 2 bases and J by 7 bases. The CDR3 sequence is 15 residues long. CDR1 is SGDLS and CDR2 is YYNGEE in the germline V gene. CDR3 region: CASSVGQGAGNEQFF. CDR3 in DNA: TGTGCCAGCAGCGTTGGACAGGGGGCCGGGAATGAGCAGTTCTTC.

This chain links TRBV5-1 with TRBJ2-2, with a possible D match to TRBD1 (6 bases). V was trimmed by 2 bases and J by 1 base, leaving 9 bases between them. CDR3 length: 15 residues. Germline CDR1 is SGHRS and CDR2 is YFSETQ. The CDR3: CASSFRGENTGELFF. CDR3 in DNA: TGCGCCAGCAGCTTCAGGGGCGAGAACACCGGGGAGCTGTTTTTT.

The V gene is TRBV19, the J gene TRBJ1-5; D not resolved. V was pared by 1 base and J by 5 bases, with 9 bases between. The CDR3 has 14 amino acids. Germline assignment: CDR1 LNHDA and CDR2 SQIVND (reference sequence). CDR3 sequence reads: CASSIAGRHQPQHF. Here the CDR3 DNA reads TGTGCCAGTAGTATAGCGGGGAGACATCAGCCCCAGCATTTT.

The chain carries TRBV27 and TRBJ1-6; unclear D gene. The CDR3 is 16 residues long. V lost 5 bases and J 4 bases, leaving 15 bases between the germline ends. CDR1 is MNHEY and CDR2 is SMNVEV in the germline V gene (reference sequence). CDR3 nucleotides: TGTGCCAGCAGTCACCTACAGTACTCATATAATTCACCCCTCCACTTT. As protein: CASSHLQYSYNSPLHF.

The chain has TRBV19 and TRBJ1-3; 10 bases match TRBD1. Germline assignment: CDR1 LNHDA and CDR2 SQIVND (reference sequence). With 2 bases clipped from V and 4 bases from J, the junction kept 5 bases outside the gene matches. This CDR3 comprises 16 residues. CDR3 loop: CASSIFGQGVGNTIYF. CDR3 coding DNA: TGTGCCAGTAGTATATTTGGACAGGGGGTCGGAAACACCATATATTTT.

The table lists this clone with a count of one. This chain connects TRBV2 to TRBJ2-7; 9 nucleotides line up with TRBD1. With 4 bases clipped from V and 2 bases from J, the junction kept 3 bases outside the gene matches. The germline V gene encodes CDR1 SNHLY and CDR2 FYNNEI. The length of the CDR3 is 14 residues. CDR3 nucleotides: TGTGCCAGCAGTGGACAGGGGGGACCCTACGAGCAGTACTTC. Amino acids: CASSGQGGPYEQYF.